The clone carrying this TCR beta chain was detected many times. This entry comes from a study of T cell repertoires in cytomegalovirus infection. The germline V gene has CDR1 MDHEN and CDR2 SYDVKM. The ends lost 11 bases at V and 7 bases at J; junction bases unmatched: 9. The CDR3 has 13 residues. TCRdb reanalysed the reads using MiXCR and keeps one entry per CDR3 protein. In the table there are some 320,000 distinct CDR3 sequences, 9.5% of which are singletons. The sequenced sample consisted of PBMCs. This sequence was found in a human donor in good health (CMV status not recorded). Some clones in this sample may be carry-over from other donors' samples. The chain is built from TRBV28 and TRBJ2-7; 12 positions agree with TRBD2. The CDR3 coding sequence is TGTGCCGCGAGGACTAGCGGGAAGGGGGAGCAGTACTTC. Amino acid sequence: CAARTSGKGEQYF.